The present entry profiles one T cell receptor beta chain with its context. The data were taken from a study of human T cells and chemical hapten exposure. Study at large: Patches with 0.01% DPC went on the upper back, and the tests were read at 6 days.

Trimming stripped 4 bases from V and 9 bases from J, with 13 bases between. The CDR3 is 13 amino acids. CDR1 SGHAT and CDR2 FQNNGV come from the germline V gene. Time point noted: patch test 2, 6 weeks after DPC sensitization. As to treatment: therapeutic diphenylcyclopropenone sensitization with weekly scalp DPC. TCRdb re-analysed the RACE reads in MiXCR, keeping a single row per CDR3 protein. The sample shows roughly 94,000 distinct CDR3 sequences, about 9.6% of them seen only once. This receptor was obtained from a woman in her 40s with alopecia areata. Some clones in this sample may be carry-over from other donors' samples. The chain combines TRBV11-2 with TRBJ2-1, with D tentatively TRBD2 (6 bases). The sequencing used whole blood, collected in connection with sensitization to the hapten diphenylcyclopropenone (DPC). CDR3 nucleotide sequence: TGTGCCAGCAGCTCCATGGGGGGAAGTGAGCAGTTCTTC. This translates into CASSSMGGSEQFF. Full variable domain (remainder filled in from reference TRBV11-2 and TRBJ2-1): EAGVAQSPRYKIIEKRQSVAFWCNPISGHATLYWYQQILGQGPKLLIQFQNNGVVDDSQLPKDRFSAERLKGVDSTLKIQPAKLEDSAVYLCASSSMGGSEQFFGPGTRLTVL.